These 4 T cell receptor beta chains were sequenced from one sample in a study of PD-L1 blockade in urothelial cancer. The data were produced by immunoSEQ multiplex PCR, yet TCRdb's version contains in-frame clones alone and is incomplete. The sample carries approximately 100,000 clones, over 75% recorded once. The starting material was PBMCs, obtained around atezolizumab (anti-PD-L1) treatment. These receptors came from a man aged 45-65 years with urothelial cancer.

CDR3 region: CASGRQGYGQTQYF. In DNA form, the CDR3 reads TGTGCCAGCGGCCGACAGGGCTACGGTCAGACCCAGTACTTC. The chain combines TRBV27 with TRBJ2-5; 7 bases match TRBD1. This CDR3 region has 14 residues. Germline loops: CDR1 MNHEY, CDR2 SMNVEV (reference sequence). Germline trimming cut 8 bases from V and 6 bases from J; bases unmatched to any gene: 12.

V and J are TRBV7-3 and TRBJ2-1; D not resolved. CDR1 and CDR2 (germline): SGHTA, FQGTGA. V was pared by 5 bases and J by 2 bases, with 13 bases between. This CDR3 has 15 amino acids. In nucleotides, the CDR3 is TGTGCCAGCAGCCTTTCCACGAGCGCCTACAATGAGCAGTTCTTC. Its protein is CASSLSTSAYNEQFF.

The chain combines TRBV5-6 with TRBJ2-5; 8 nucleotides align to TRBD2. Trimming cost V 0 bases and J 2 bases; bases outside gene matches: 6. CDR3 length: 16 amino acids. The germline gives CDR1 SGHDT, CDR2 YYEEEE. The CDR3 DNA is TGTGCCAGCAGCTTGGTCCTAAGCGGGAGACAAGAGACCCAGTACTTC. Residues: CASSLVLSGRQETQYF.

The rearrangement links TRBV5-1 to TRBJ2-5; possible D gene TRBD2, 6 bases. The germline gives CDR1 SGHRS, CDR2 YFSETQ. This CDR3 spans 14 amino acids. V was cut by 1 base and J by 8 bases, with 15 bases left in between. CDR3 sequence (DNA): TGCGCCAGCAGCTTGCCGGGAGCTTCAGAAACCCAGTACTTC. Encoded protein: CASSLPGASETQYF.